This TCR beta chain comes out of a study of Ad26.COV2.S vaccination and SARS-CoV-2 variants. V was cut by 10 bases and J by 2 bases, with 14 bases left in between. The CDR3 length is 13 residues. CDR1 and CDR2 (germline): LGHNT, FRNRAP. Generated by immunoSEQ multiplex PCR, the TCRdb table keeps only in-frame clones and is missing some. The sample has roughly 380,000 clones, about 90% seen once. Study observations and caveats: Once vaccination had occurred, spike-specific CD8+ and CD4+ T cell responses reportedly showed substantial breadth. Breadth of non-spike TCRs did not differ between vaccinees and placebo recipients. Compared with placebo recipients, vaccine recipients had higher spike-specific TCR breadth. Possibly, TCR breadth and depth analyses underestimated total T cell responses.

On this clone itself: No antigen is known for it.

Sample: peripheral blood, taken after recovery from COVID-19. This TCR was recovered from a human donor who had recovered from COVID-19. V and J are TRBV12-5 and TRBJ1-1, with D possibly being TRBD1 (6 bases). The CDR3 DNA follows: TGTGCTACCGAAACAGGGTTCAACACTGAAGCTTTCTTT. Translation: CATETGFNTEAFF.